The clone carrying this TCR beta chain was counted between two and nine times. What it recognizes is unknown. V was pared by 0 bases and J by 5 bases, with 4 bases of the junction left unmatched. Germline V gene data show CDR1 as MDHEN and CDR2 as SYDVKM. The CDR3 sequence is 16 residues long. This entry is derived from a study of cytomegalovirus exposure and HLA in healthy donors. The primer mix had 60 Vbeta and 13 Jbeta primers. In the original analysis: Among the unique TCR beta chains that a later analysis counted, around 82 million in all, 10 million to 13 million were shared. The table came from immunoSEQ multiplex PCR; TCRdb's copy has only in-frame clones and leaves some out. For V, J and clone size, that table is used; D and trimming come from the DNA. The top ten hold over 2.5% of the sample, which has under 200,000 clones, roughly 70% seen once. Study findings and constraints: Roughly uniform depth of sequencing across donors was assumed in presence/absence analyses. In vitro testing confirmed a few CMV-associated chains as specific for CMV antigens. A later analysis reportedly found fewer N-insertions in an Asian-associated ancestry cluster than the roughly 700-donor mean.

The specimen was PBMCs. This receptor was identified in a woman in her twenties or thirties in good health and CMV-seronegative. V is TRBV28 and J is TRBJ2-3; 11 bases agree with TRBD1. The CDR3 here is CASSLWGQGEGDTQYF. The CDR3 region has the DNA TGTGCCAGCAGTTTATGGGGACAGGGGGAAGGAGATACGCAGTATTTT. The complete variable domain, with remaining parts taken from reference TRBV28 and TRBJ2-3, reads DVKVTQSSRYLVKRTGEKVFLECVQDMDHENMFWYRQDPGLGLRLIYFSYDVKMKEKGDIPEGYSVSREKKERFSLILESASTNQTSMYLCASSLWGQGEGDTQYFGPGTRLTVL.